This T cell receptor (beta chain) comes out of a study of blood T cell repertoires in COVID-19. Produced via immunoSEQ multiplex PCR; TCRdb's table is partial and in-frame only. The sample lists some 370,000 clones; about four fifths were seen once. Germline lookup yields CDR1 SGHTA and CDR2 FQGNSA. This CDR3 is built from 14 residues. V dropped 2 bases and J dropped 3 bases, with 11 bases sitting between them. The sample consisted of PBMCs or T cells enriched from blood (not recorded which). The sequence came from a woman between 50 and 59 years old who had recovered from COVID-19. V gene TRBV7-2 combines with J gene TRBJ2-7; D perhaps matches TRBD2 (6 bases). In nucleotides, the CDR3 is TGTGCCAGCAGCTTATCTGGGGGGAGCTACGAGCAGTACTTC. Protein sequence: CASSLSGGSYEQYF.